This entry lists 11 T cell receptor beta chains sequenced from one sample in a study of OX40 agonist ivuxolimab in advanced cancers. Produced via immunoSEQ multiplex PCR; TCRdb's table is partial and in-frame only. The sample contains fewer than 70,000 clones, around 90% of which appear only once. The specimen comprised CD4+ or CD8+ T cells sorted from blood, sampled in a trial of the OX40 agonist ivuxolimab. All receptors come from an adult with an advanced solid tumor such as melanoma, head and neck, liver or kidney cancer.

The rearrangement joins TRBV7-3 to TRBJ1-1, with D unresolved. Trimming took 3 bases from V and 7 from J, leaving 12 bases between them. From germline, CDR1 is SGHTA and CDR2 FQGTGA. The CDR3 loop spans 13 amino acids. The CDR3 spells CASSLALGGEAFF. DNA of the CDR3: TGTGCCAGCAGCTTGGCCCTCGGAGGTGAAGCTTTCTTT.

The gene calls are TRBV5-1 and TRBJ2-3; 13 bases align to TRBD2. This CDR3 spans 18 amino acids. CDR1 and CDR2 (germline): SGHRS, YFSETQ. With 5 bases clipped from V and 4 bases from J, the junction kept 13 bases outside the gene matches. This CDR3 reads CASRPGTSGTPRADTQYF. Here the CDR3 DNA reads TGCGCCAGCAGACCCGGGACTAGCGGGACCCCGAGGGCAGATACGCAGTATTTT.

This rearrangement joins TRBV5-4 to TRBJ2-3; perhaps TRBD1 as D (6 bases). In germline, CDR1 is SGHNT, CDR2 YYREEE (reference sequence). V gave up 3 bases and J gave up 1 base, with 9 bases separating them. This CDR3 is built from 14 residues. The CDR3 sequence is CASSWRQGTDTQYF. The CDR3 DNA is TGTGCCAGCAGCTGGCGACAGGGCACAGATACGCAGTATTTT.

The chain recombines TRBV28 with TRBJ1-5; no reliable D call. The CDR3 contains 12 residues. The V end lost 6 bases, the J end lost 5 bases, and 8 bases lay between the germline ends. Per the germline V gene, CDR1 is MDHEN and CDR2 is SYDVKM. The CDR3 sequence is CASSQNYQPQHF. CDR3 bases: TGTGCCAGCAGCCAAAACTATCAGCCCCAGCATTTT.

This clone was found once. The chain employs TRBV7-9 and TRBJ1-6; maybe TRBD1 (6 bases). Germline V gene lookup returns CDR1 SEHNR and CDR2 FQNEAQ (reference sequence). V dropped 8 bases and J dropped 5 bases, with 16 bases sitting between them. The CDR3 loop spans 15 amino acids. The CDR3 DNA is TGTGCCAGCCCTCAGGGAGGGACAAATAATTCACCCCTCCACTTT. This codes for CASPQGGTNNSPLHF.

The J gene is TRBJ2-1, the V gene TRBV18; D is undetermined. The CDR3 sequence is 14 residues long. Germline V lookup: CDR1 KGHSH, CDR2 LQKENI. The V gene lost 0 bases and the J gene lost 5 bases, with 8 bases spanning the gap. The chain's CDR3 is CASSPPSGHNEQFF. CDR3 bases: TGTGCCAGCTCACCACCGTCCGGTCACAATGAGCAGTTCTTC.

In its sample, this clone was seen a few times. The chain couples TRBV7-9 to TRBJ1-1; 7 bases match TRBD1. Germline CDR1 reads SEHNR; CDR2 reads FQNEAQ (reference sequence). The J segment lost 8 bases and the V segment lost 5 bases, leaving 17 bases of the junction unmatched. The CDR3 runs to 16 residues. CDR3 in amino acids: CASSAQGQLGKGEAFF. Written as DNA, the CDR3 is TGTGCCAGCAGCGCTCAGGGACAGTTAGGGAAGGGAGAAGCTTTCTTT.

This chain uses TRBV20-1 with TRBJ1-1, with a weak D call TRBD1 (6 bases). In germline, CDR1 is DFQATT, CDR2 SNEGSKA (reference sequence). This CDR3 comprises 11 residues. The ends were cut back, 6 bases at V and 8 bases at J, with 13 bases in the middle. CDR3 coding DNA: TGCAGTGCCAACGACAGGCAAGAAGCTTTCTTT. Its translation: CSANDRQEAFF.

The chain is built from TRBV5-1 and TRBJ2-1; 11 nucleotides align to TRBD1. Trimming cost V 3 bases and J 6 bases; bases outside gene matches: 2. The CDR3 runs to 14 residues. Germline-derived CDR1 and CDR2 are SGHRS and YFSETQ. The CDR3 is CASSYGTGGNEQFF. The CDR3, as DNA: TGCGCCAGCAGCTATGGGACAGGGGGCAATGAGCAGTTCTTC. The entire variable domain, with the rest obtained from reference TRBV5-1 and TRBJ2-1, is as follows: KAGVTQTPRYLIKTRGQQVTLSCSPISGHRSVSWYQQTPGQGLQFLFEYFSETQRNKGNFPGRFSGRQFSNSRSEMNVSTLELGDSALYLCASSYGTGGNEQFFGPGTRLTVL.

The chain recombines TRBV29-1 with TRBJ2-1; the D call may be TRBD1 or TRBD2 (7 bases each). This CDR3 has 12 residues. The germline V gene encodes CDR1 SQVTM and CDR2 ANQGSEA. V was pared by 8 bases and J by 7 bases, with 15 bases between. The CDR3 protein is CSSGGGGNEQFF. CDR3 DNA sequence: TGCAGCTCAGGGGGGGGAGGGAATGAGCAGTTCTTC.

The genes are TRBV6-1 and TRBJ2-5; 14 bases map to TRBD2. The CDR3 loop spans 18 amino acids. V was pared by 2 bases and J by 4 bases, with 9 bases of the junction left unmatched. From germline, CDR1 is MNHNS and CDR2 SASEGT. CDR3 sequence: CASSERVTSGRGRETQYF. DNA of the CDR3: TGTGCCAGCAGTGAAAGGGTGACTAGCGGGAGGGGGAGAGAGACCCAGTACTTC.